Presented here are 3 T cell receptor beta chains from one specimen sequenced in a study of long-term antiretroviral therapy in people with HIV. Samples were assayed with immunoSEQ v3.0 at survey level. Produced via immunoSEQ multiplex PCR; TCRdb's table is partial and in-frame only. Of under 9,000 clones in the sample, approximately 80% are singletons; the top ten hold about 17%. The sequencing here drew on unsorted PBMCs, taken 0.1 years after starting antiretroviral therapy. The origin of the receptors is a man between 40 and 49 years old with HIV.

The CDR3 region has the DNA TGCGCCAGCAGCCCCACAGGGGAGGAGGGCTACACCTTC. Amino acid sequence: CASSPTGEEGYTF. This chain links TRBV5-1 with TRBJ1-2; 7 bases are shared with TRBD1. The junction had 8 bases not matched to a gene; V was cut back by 4 bases and J by 8 bases. This CDR3 is built from 13 residues. CDR1 is SGHRS, CDR2 YFSETQ, per germline. Variable domain in full (rest from reference TRBV5-1 and TRBJ1-2): KAGVTQTPRYLIKTRGQQVTLSCSPISGHRSVSWYQQTPGQGLQFLFEYFSETQRNKGNFPGRFSGRQFSNSRSEMNVSTLELGDSALYLCASSPTGEEGYTFGSGTRLTVV.

This clone was observed once. This chain connects TRBV19 to TRBJ2-7; D unresolved. The CDR3 consists of 15 residues. V lost 1 base and J lost 0, with 10 bases in between. CDR1 and CDR2 from the germline V gene are LNHDA and SQIVND (reference sequence). The CDR3 nucleotides read TGTGCCAGTAGTATAGGTCAGTCCAGCTCCTACGAGCAGTACTTC. This codes for CASSIGQSSSYEQYF.

The V gene is TRBV5-5, the J gene TRBJ1-3; D gene uncertain. The CDR3 has 15 amino acids. Germline V gives CDR1 SGHKS, CDR2 YYEKEE (reference sequence). Trimming shortened V by 3 bases and J by 0 bases, and 10 bases separated the two germline ends. CDR3 DNA sequence: TGTGCCAGCAGCTCAGACGGTAGCTCTGGAAACACCATATATTTT. Its protein is CASSSDGSSGNTIYF. The full variable domain, rest sourced from reference TRBV5-5 and TRBJ1-3, is DAGVTQSPTHLIKTRGQQVTLRCSPISGHKSVSWYQQVLGQGPQFIFQYYEKEERGRGNFPDRFSARQFPNYSSELNVNALLLGDSALYLCASSSDGSSGNTIYFGEGSWLTVV.